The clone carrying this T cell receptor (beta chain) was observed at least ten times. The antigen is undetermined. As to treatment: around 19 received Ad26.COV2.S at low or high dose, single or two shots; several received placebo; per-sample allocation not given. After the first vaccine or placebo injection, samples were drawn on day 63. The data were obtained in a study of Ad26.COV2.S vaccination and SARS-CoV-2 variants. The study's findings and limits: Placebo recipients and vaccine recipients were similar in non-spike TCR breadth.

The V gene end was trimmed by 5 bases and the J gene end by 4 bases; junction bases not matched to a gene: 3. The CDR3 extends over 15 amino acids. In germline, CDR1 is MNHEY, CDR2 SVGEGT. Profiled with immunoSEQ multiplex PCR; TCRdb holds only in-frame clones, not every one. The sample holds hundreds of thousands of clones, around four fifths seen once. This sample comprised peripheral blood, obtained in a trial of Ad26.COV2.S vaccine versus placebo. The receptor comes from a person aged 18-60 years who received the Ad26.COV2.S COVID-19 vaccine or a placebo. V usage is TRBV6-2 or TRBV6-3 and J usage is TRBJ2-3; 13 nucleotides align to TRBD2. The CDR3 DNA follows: TGTGCCAGCAGTCCGGGACTAGCGGGATCAGATACGCAGTATTTT. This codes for CASSPGLAGSDTQYF.